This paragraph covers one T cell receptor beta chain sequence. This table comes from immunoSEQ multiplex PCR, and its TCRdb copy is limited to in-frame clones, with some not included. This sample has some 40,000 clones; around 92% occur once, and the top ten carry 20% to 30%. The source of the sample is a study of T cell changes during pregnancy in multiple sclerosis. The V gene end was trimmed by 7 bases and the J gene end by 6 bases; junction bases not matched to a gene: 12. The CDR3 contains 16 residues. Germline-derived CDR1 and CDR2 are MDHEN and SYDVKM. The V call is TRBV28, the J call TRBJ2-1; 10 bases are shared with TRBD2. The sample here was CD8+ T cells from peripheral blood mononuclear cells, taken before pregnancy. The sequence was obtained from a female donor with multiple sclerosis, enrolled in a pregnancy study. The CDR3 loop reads CASNVIAGGSGNEQFF. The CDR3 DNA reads TGTGCCAGCAACGTAATAGCGGGAGGTTCGGGCAATGAGCAGTTCTTC.